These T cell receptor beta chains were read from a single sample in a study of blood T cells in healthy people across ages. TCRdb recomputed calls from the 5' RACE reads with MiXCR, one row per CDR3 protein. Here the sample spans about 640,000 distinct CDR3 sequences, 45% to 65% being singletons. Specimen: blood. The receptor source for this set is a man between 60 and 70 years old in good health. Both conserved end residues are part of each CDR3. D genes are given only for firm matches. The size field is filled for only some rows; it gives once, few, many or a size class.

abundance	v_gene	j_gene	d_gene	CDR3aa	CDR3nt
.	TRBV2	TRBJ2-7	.	CASSESRGTYEQYF	TGTGCCAGCAGTGAATCTAGGGGGACCTACGAGCAGTACTTC
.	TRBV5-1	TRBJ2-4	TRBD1	CASSGTEPPLAKNIQYF	TGCGCCAGCAGCGGGACAGAGCCGCCCCTAGCCAAAAACATTCAGTACTTC
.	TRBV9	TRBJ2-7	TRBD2	CASSVGPSGGVYEQYF	TGTGCCAGCAGCGTAGGCCCTAGCGGGGGTGTTTACGAGCAGTACTTC
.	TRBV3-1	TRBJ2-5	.	CASSQVGGPMYQETQYF	TGTGCCAGCAGCCAAGTCGGGGGGCCCATGTACCAAGAGACCCAGTACTTC
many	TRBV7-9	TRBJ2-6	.	CASSPGLGGPALGANVLTF	TGTGCCAGCAGCCCCGGGTTGGGCGGCCCCGCTCTTGGGGCCAACGTCCTGACTTTC
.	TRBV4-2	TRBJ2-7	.	CASSPSRFEQYF	TGTGCCAGCAGCCCTTCGAGGTTCGAGCAGTACTTC
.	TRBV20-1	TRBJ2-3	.	CSRGTSTDTQYF	TGCAGTCGGGGGACTAGCACAGATACGCAGTATTTT
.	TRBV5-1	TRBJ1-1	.	CASSLAVAGSGTEAFF	TGCGCCAGCAGCTTGGCCGTCGCAGGGTCAGGAACTGAAGCTTTCTTT
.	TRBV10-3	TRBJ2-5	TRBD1	CAISDIRAGGKETQYF	TGTGCCATCAGTGATATAAGGGCAGGGGGCAAAGAGACCCAGTACTTC
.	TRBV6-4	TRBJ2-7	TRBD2	CASSDAGGPLGEQYF	TGTGCCAGCAGTGACGCGGGAGGACCCCTAGGAGAGCAGTACTTC
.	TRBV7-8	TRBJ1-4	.	CASSLRGGSPTTNEKLFF	TGTGCCAGCAGCCTAAGAGGGGGGTCCCCCACAACTAATGAAAAACTGTTTTTT
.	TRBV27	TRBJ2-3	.	CASSLSWSTDTQYF	TGTGCCAGCAGTCTCTCCTGGAGCACAGATACGCAGTATTTT